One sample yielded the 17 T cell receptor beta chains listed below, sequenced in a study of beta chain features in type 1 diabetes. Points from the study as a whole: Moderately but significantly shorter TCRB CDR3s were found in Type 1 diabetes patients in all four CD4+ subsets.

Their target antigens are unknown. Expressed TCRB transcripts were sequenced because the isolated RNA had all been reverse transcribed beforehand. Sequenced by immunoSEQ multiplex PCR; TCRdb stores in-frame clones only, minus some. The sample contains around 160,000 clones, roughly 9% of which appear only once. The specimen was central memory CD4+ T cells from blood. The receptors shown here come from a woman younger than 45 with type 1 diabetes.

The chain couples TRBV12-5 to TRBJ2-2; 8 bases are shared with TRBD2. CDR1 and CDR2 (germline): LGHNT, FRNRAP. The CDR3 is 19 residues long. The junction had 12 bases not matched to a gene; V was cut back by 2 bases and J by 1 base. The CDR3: CASGLPTPTSAGNTGELFF. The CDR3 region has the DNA TGTGCTAGTGGTTTGCCGACTCCGACTAGCGCGGGGAACACCGGGGAGCTGTTTTTT.

This CDR3 reads CASSLINRGHYEQYF. The CDR3 nucleotides are TGCGCCAGCAGCTTAATTAACAGGGGTCACTACGAGCAGTACTTC. This chain links TRBV5-1 with TRBJ2-7; TRBD1 matches at 7 bases. CDR3 length: 15 residues. The trim removed 2 bases at V and 3 bases at J, leaving 8 bases unmatched. Germline V CDR1 and CDR2: SGHRS, YFSETQ.

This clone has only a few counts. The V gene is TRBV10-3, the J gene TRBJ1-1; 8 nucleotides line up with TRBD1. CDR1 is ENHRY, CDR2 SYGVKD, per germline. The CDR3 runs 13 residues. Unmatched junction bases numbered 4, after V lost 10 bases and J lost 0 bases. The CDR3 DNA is TGTGCCACCCGGACAGGGATGAACACTGAAGCTTTCTTT. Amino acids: CATRTGMNTEAFF.

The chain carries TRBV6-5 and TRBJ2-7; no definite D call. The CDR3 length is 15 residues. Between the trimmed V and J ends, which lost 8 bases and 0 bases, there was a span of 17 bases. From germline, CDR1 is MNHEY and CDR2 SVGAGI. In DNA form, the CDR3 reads TGTGCCAGCGGCCACCGCCTTGGCGGCTCCTACGAGCAGTACTTC. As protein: CASGHRLGGSYEQYF.

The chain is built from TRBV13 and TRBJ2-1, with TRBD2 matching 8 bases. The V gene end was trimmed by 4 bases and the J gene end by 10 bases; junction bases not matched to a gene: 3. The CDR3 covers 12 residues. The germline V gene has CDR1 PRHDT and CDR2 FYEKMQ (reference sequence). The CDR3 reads CASSSGTREQFF. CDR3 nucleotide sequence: TGTGCCAGCAGCTCCGGGACTAGGGAGCAGTTCTTC.

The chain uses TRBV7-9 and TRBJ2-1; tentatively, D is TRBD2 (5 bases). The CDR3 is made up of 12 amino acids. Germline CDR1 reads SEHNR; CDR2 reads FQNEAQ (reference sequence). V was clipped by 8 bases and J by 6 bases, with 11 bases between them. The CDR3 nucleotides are TGTGCCAGCGCCGATCTAGCCAATGAGCAGTTCTTC. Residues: CASADLANEQFF.

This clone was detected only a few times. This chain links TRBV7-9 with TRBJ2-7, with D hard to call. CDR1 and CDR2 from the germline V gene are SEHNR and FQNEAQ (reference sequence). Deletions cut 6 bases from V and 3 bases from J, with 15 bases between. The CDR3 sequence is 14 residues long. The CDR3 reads CASSPSQLFYEQYF. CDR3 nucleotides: TGTGCCAGCAGTCCGTCCCAGTTATTCTACGAGCAGTACTTC.

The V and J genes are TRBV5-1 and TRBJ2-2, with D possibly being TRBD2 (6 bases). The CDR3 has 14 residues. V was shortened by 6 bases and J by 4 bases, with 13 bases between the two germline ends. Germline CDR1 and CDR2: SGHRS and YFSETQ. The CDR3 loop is CASTGSVFTGELFF. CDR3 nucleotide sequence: TGCGCCAGCACCGGGAGTGTGTTCACCGGGGAGCTGTTTTTT.

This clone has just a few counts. The CDR3 DNA follows: TGTGCCAGCAATGGGTTGAGGTATGGCTACACCTTC. This encodes CASNGLRYGYTF. The chain links TRBV28 to TRBJ1-2; the D is unclear. The CDR3 has 12 residues. The germline V and J ends were trimmed by 7 bases and 5 bases, with 11 bases remaining between them. Germline lookup yields CDR1 MDHEN and CDR2 SYDVKM.

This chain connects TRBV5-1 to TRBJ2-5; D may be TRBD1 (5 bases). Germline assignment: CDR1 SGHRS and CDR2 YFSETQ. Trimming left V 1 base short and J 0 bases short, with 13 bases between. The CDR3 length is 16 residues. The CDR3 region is CASSLLPVGDQETQYF. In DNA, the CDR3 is TGCGCCAGCAGCTTGTTGCCAGTAGGGGACCAAGAGACCCAGTACTTC. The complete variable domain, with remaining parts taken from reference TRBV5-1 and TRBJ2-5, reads KAGVTQTPRYLIKTRGQQVTLSCSPISGHRSVSWYQQTPGQGLQFLFEYFSETQRNKGNFPGRFSGRQFSNSRSEMNVSTLELGDSALYLCASSLLPVGDQETQYFGPGTRLLVL.

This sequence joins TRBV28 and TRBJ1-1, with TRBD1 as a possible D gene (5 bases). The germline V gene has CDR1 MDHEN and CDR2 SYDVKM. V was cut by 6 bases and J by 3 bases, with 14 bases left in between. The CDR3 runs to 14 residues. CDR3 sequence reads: CASSLPRQHTEAFF. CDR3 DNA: TGTGCCAGCAGCCTTCCCAGACAGCACACTGAAGCTTTCTTT.

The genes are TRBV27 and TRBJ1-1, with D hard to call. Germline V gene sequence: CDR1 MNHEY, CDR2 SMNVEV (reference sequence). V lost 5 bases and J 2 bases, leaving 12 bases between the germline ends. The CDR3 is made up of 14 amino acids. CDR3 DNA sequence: TGTGCCAGCAGTAGAGGGATGGTAAACACTGAAGCTTTCTTT. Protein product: CASSRGMVNTEAFF.

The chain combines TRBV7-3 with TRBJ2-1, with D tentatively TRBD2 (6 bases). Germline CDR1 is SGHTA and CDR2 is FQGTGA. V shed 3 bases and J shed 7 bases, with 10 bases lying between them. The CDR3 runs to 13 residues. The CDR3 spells CASSLGTGNEQFF. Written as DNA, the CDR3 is TGTGCCAGCAGCTTGGGGACTGGGAATGAGCAGTTCTTC.

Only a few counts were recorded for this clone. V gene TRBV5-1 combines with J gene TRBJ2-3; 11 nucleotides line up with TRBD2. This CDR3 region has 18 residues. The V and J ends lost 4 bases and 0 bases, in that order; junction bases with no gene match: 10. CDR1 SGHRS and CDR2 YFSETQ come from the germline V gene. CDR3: CASSHMPSGGSSTDTQYF. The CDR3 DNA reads TGCGCCAGCAGCCATATGCCTAGCGGGGGGTCTAGCACAGATACGCAGTATTTT.

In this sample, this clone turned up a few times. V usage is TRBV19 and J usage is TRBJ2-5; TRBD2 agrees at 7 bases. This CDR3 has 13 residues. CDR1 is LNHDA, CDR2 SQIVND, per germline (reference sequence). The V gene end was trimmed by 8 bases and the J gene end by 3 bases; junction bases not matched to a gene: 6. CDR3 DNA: TGTGCCAGTGGTCAGGGAGGGAAAGAGACCCAGTACTTC. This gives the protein CASGQGGKETQYF.

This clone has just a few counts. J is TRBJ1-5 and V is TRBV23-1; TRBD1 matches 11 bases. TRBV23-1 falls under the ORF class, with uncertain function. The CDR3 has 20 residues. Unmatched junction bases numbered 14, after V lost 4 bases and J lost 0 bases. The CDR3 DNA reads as TGCGCCAGCAGTCCATCTTTGAGGGACAGGGGGAAATATAGCAATCAGCCCCAGCATTTT. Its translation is CASSPSLRDRGKYSNQPQHF.

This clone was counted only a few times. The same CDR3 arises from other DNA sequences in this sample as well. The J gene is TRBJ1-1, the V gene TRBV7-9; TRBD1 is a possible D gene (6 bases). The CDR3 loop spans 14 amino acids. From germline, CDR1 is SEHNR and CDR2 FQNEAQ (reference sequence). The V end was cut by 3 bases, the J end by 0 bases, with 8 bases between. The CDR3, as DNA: TGTGCCAGCAGCTTGGGGGCGATGAACACTGAAGCTTTCTTT. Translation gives CASSLGAMNTEAFF.